This entry lists 31 T cell receptor beta chains sequenced from one sample in a study of blood T cells in healthy people across ages. A J-beta primer mix and a sample-barcoded 5' primer were used in a second PCR of roughly 6 to 11 cycles. TCRdb re-derived calls from the 5' RACE reads in MiXCR, one entry per CDR3 protein. This sample carries around 1,100,000 distinct CDR3 sequences, under 40% of them seen once, and the ten largest clones take about an eighth. Sequenced: blood. The receptors were sampled from a man between 18 and 29 years old in good health.

The chain couples TRBV4-2 to TRBJ2-3, with D perhaps TRBD2 (6 bases). The germline gives CDR1 LGHNA, CDR2 YNFKEQ. CDR3 length: 12 residues. Trimming pared 3 bases from V and 14 bases from J, leaving 15 bases between. The CDR3 is CASSHDREARYF. The CDR3 coding sequence is TGTGCCAGCAGCCACGATAGGGAGGCGCGGTATTTT.

Only a few counts were recorded for this clonotype. The chain is built from TRBV11-2 and TRBJ2-7, with 10 positions matching TRBD2. CDR1 and CDR2 (germline): SGHAT, FQNNGV. The V gene end was trimmed by 0 bases and the J gene end by 7 bases; junction bases not matched to a gene: 9. The CDR3 is 16 amino acids. The CDR3 region is CASSLDRASGRNEQYF. CDR3 nucleotides: TGTGCCAGCAGCTTAGATCGGGCTAGCGGGAGAAATGAGCAGTACTTC.

The chain couples TRBV29-1 to TRBJ1-1; D might be TRBD1 (6 bases). This CDR3 has 14 residues. CDR1 is SQVTM, CDR2 ANQGSEA, per germline. Trimming removed 2 bases from V and 3 bases from J, with 13 bases in between. CDR3 amino acids: CSVEPRRGDTEAFF. In nucleotides, the CDR3 is TGCAGCGTTGAACCTCGTAGGGGGGACACTGAAGCTTTCTTT.

The rearrangement links TRBV7-2 to TRBJ2-1; 9 positions agree with TRBD2. The CDR3 is 16 residues long. The V and J ends lost 7 bases and 1 base, in that order; junction bases with no gene match: 8. Germline CDR1 is SGHTA and CDR2 is FQGNSA. Here the CDR3 reads CASTPGLAASYNEQFF. The CDR3 bases are TGTGCCAGCACCCCGGGACTAGCCGCATCCTACAATGAGCAGTTCTTC.

This clonotype was detected only once. This sequence joins TRBV20-1 and TRBJ2-1; D may be TRBD1 (5 bases). The CDR3 is 14 residues long. Germline V gene sequence: CDR1 DFQATT, CDR2 SNEGSKA (reference sequence). Trimming removed 1 base at V and 4 bases at J, with 11 bases between. CDR3 region: CSARGQFEYNEQFF. The CDR3 DNA follows: TGCAGTGCTAGAGGACAGTTCGAATACAATGAGCAGTTCTTC.

J is TRBJ1-2 and V is TRBV9; D gene unclear. Germline values: CDR1 SGDLS, CDR2 YYNGEE. V lost 0 bases, J lost 12 bases, and 9 bases lay in between. The length of the CDR3 is 11 residues. The CDR3 nucleotides are TGTGCCAGCAGCGTAGGTTTCCGGAACACCTTC. This sequence encodes CASSVGFRNTF.

This clonotype has more than one count but fewer than ten. The rearrangement joins TRBV7-9 to TRBJ1-1; weak D call: TRBD1 (5 bases). The CDR3 spans 15 residues. CDR1 SEHNR and CDR2 FQNEAQ come from the germline V gene (reference sequence). The germline V and J ends were trimmed by 2 bases and 0 bases, with 10 bases remaining between them. For the CDR3, the DNA is TGTGCCAGCAGCTTATTCGGGACTCTGAACACTGAAGCTTTCTTT. It specifies CASSLFGTLNTEAFF.

The chain has TRBV27 and TRBJ2-5; 10 bases are shared with TRBD1. V lost 8 bases to trimming and J lost 11 bases; unmatched junction nucleotides: 17. CDR3 size: 15 residues. Germline V lookup: CDR1 MNHEY, CDR2 SMNVEV (reference sequence). The CDR3 region is CASGRIPDRGREQYF. The DNA for the CDR3 is TGTGCCAGCGGTAGAATTCCTGACAGGGGGCGGGAGCAGTACTTC.

The rearrangement links TRBV6-6 to TRBJ2-5, with 10 positions matching TRBD1. This CDR3 comprises 16 residues. J was trimmed by 11 bases and V by 7 bases; bases with no gene match: 19. CDR1 MNHNY and CDR2 SVGAGI come from the germline V gene (reference sequence). DNA for the CDR3: TGTGCCAGCACCCAACCTTGGACAGGGGGTTACAATGAGCAGTACTTC. Protein: CASTQPWTGGYNEQYF.

The chain employs TRBV20-1 and TRBJ1-5; the match to TRBD1 covers 8 bases. The V and J ends lost 5 bases and 3 bases, in that order; junction bases with no gene match: 18. Per germline, CDR1 DFQATT and CDR2 SNEGSKA (reference sequence). The length of the CDR3 is 18 residues. CDR3 amino acids: CSAESPGQASLINQPQHF. CDR3 bases: TGCAGTGCTGAGTCGCCGGGACAGGCATCCCTGATCAATCAGCCCCAGCATTTT.

V usage is TRBV7-3 and J usage is TRBJ2-1; D unresolved. V was cut by 5 bases and J by 5 bases, with 16 bases left in between. The CDR3 is 15 amino acids. Germline lookup yields CDR1 SGHTA and CDR2 FQGTGA. The CDR3 sequence: CASSLLSDPDNEQFF. In nucleotides, the CDR3 is TGTGCCAGCAGCCTCCTTTCCGACCCCGACAATGAGCAGTTCTTC. The full variable domain, with the rest looked up from reference TRBV7-3 and TRBJ2-1, is GAGVSQTPSNKVTEKGKYVELRCDPISGHTALYWYRQSLGQGPEFLIYFQGTGAADDSGLPNDRFFAVRPEGSVSTLKIQRTERGDSAVYLCASSLLSDPDNEQFFGPGTRLTVL.

This clonotype was detected only a few times. The CDR3 sequence: CASSLDSINEQFF. In DNA, the CDR3 is TGTGCCAGCAGCTTAGATAGTATAAATGAGCAGTTCTTC. The gene calls are TRBV11-2 and TRBJ2-1; D gene unclear. The CDR3 runs 13 residues. Trimming shortened V by 0 bases and J by 7 bases, and 7 bases separated the two germline ends. CDR1 is SGHAT, CDR2 FQNNGV, per germline.

This clonotype was detected only a few times. The rearrangement joins TRBV11-1 to TRBJ1-2; 7 positions agree with TRBD1. The CDR3 sequence is 15 residues long. With V trimmed by 5 bases and J by 1 base, 7 bases remained unmatched. The germline V gene has CDR1 SGHAT and CDR2 FQDESV (reference sequence). In DNA form, the CDR3 reads TGTGCCAGCAGCACCACGGGACAGAGTAACTATGGCTACACCTTC. This translates into CASSTTGQSNYGYTF.

The chain links TRBV7-2 to TRBJ1-6, with D possibly being TRBD1 (6 bases). Germline V gene sequence: CDR1 SGHTA, CDR2 FQGNSA. CDR3 length: 14 residues. Trimming cost V 5 bases and J 10 bases, with 15 bases left between them. CDR3 DNA: TGTGCCAGCAGCGCCCTTACAGGGCAATCACCCCTCCACTTT. Its translation is CASSALTGQSPLHF.

This clonotype was seen a handful of times. V usage is TRBV7-2 and J usage is TRBJ1-4; no reliable D call. The CDR3 sequence is 19 residues long. The germline V gene has CDR1 SGHTA and CDR2 FQGNSA. Trimming took 2 bases from V and 3 from J, leaving 22 bases between them. CDR3 sequence (DNA): TGTGCCAGCAGCTTACCCGCCGGAGGAGGACCGCGATCTAATGAAAAACTGTTTTTT. Protein: CASSLPAGGGPRSNEKLFF.

This clonotype was found a few times. The gene calls are TRBV4-3 and TRBJ1-4; D ambiguous. This CDR3 has 12 amino acids. Trimming left V 0 bases short and J 6 bases short, with 2 bases between. Germline V gives CDR1 LGHNA, CDR2 YSLEER. The CDR3 is CASSQDDEKLFF. As DNA, the CDR3 is TGCGCCAGCAGCCAAGATGATGAAAAACTGTTTTTT.

This clonotype was seen ten or more times. V and J are TRBV6-1 and TRBJ1-6, with D perhaps TRBD1 (6 bases). The CDR3 has 14 amino acids. CDR1 and CDR2 (germline): MNHNS, SASEGT. Trimming took off 6 bases at V and 7 bases at J, with 13 bases between the two ends. The CDR3 DNA sequence: TGTGCCAGCAGCATAGGACAGAGCAATTCACCCCTCCACTTT. This codes for CASSIGQSNSPLHF.

The chain is built from TRBV28 and TRBJ1-6, with D uncertain. The CDR3 consists of 14 residues. Between the trimmed V and J ends, which lost 3 bases and 10 bases, there was a span of 13 bases. Per the germline V gene, CDR1 is MDHEN and CDR2 is SYDVKM. The CDR3 is CASSFAWARSPLHF. The CDR3 coding sequence is TGTGCCAGCAGTTTCGCTTGGGCTCGCTCACCCCTCCACTTT.

The rearrangement joins TRBV12-3 or TRBV12-4 to TRBJ1-2; 7 bases agree with TRBD1. The length of the CDR3 is 14 residues. Unmatched junction bases numbered 11, after V lost 6 bases and J lost 7 bases. The chain's CDR3 is CASRLGQAEGGYTF. The DNA for the CDR3 is TGTGCCAGCAGGCTTGGACAGGCGGAGGGTGGCTACACCTTC.

Ten or more counts support this clonotype. The rearrangement links TRBV2 to TRBJ2-5; D possibly matches TRBD1 or TRBD2 (6 bases each). Germline CDR1 SNHLY, CDR2 FYNNEI. V dropped 4 bases and J dropped 1 base, with 13 bases sitting between them. CDR3 length: 15 amino acids. CDR3: CASSAFGGSQETQYF. The CDR3 DNA reads as TGTGCCAGCAGTGCTTTCGGGGGCTCCCAAGAGACCCAGTACTTC.

This chain uses TRBV7-2 with TRBJ1-5, with D maybe TRBD1 (5 bases). The CDR3 is made up of 17 amino acids. Germline V gene lookup returns CDR1 SGHTA and CDR2 FQGNSA. Trimming pared 2 bases from V and 4 bases from J, leaving 18 bases between. CDR3 DNA sequence: TGTGCCAGCAGCTTATCCCCGGGCAGAAGGGGAAATCAGCCCCAGCATTTT. Its translation: CASSLSPGRRGNQPQHF. Full variable domain (outside the CDR3, taken from reference TRBV7-2 and TRBJ1-5): GAGVSQSPSNKVTEKGKDVELRCDPISGHTALYWYRQSLGQGLEFLIYFQGNSAPDKSGLPSDRFSAERTGGSVSTLTIQRTQQEDSAVYLCASSLSPGRRGNQPQHFGDGTRLSIL.

This sequence joins TRBV29-1 and TRBJ1-1; tentative D call: TRBD1 (6 bases). Trimming stripped 7 bases from V and 5 bases from J, with 20 bases between. The V gene's germline CDR1 is SQVTM and CDR2 ANQGSEA. The CDR3 has 14 residues. CDR3 DNA sequence: TGCAGCGCCCTAGGGGGGGTCCCGAGGACTGAAGCTTTCTTT. Translating gives CSALGGVPRTEAFF.

The sample holds a few counts of this clonotype. The CDR3 loop is CASSEKRGVPSDYGYTF. The CDR3 DNA sequence: TGTGCCAGCAGCGAGAAGAGAGGGGTCCCGTCGGATTATGGCTACACCTTC. This chain uses TRBV7-9 with TRBJ1-2, with D possibly TRBD1 on 5 matching bases. The CDR3 length is 17 residues. Trimming took off 5 bases at V and 5 bases at J, with 24 bases between the two ends. In germline, CDR1 is SEHNR, CDR2 FQNEAQ (reference sequence).

This clonotype was observed a few times. The rearrangement uses TRBV5-6 and TRBJ1-2; no definite D call. The CDR3 loop spans 11 amino acids. Germline V gives CDR1 SGHDT, CDR2 YYEEEE. The germline V and J ends were trimmed by 3 bases and 7 bases, with 7 bases remaining between them. The CDR3 loop is CASSWLGGYTF. Written as DNA, the CDR3 is TGTGCCAGCAGCTGGTTGGGTGGCTACACCTTC.

This chain uses TRBV7-2 with TRBJ1-1; the match to TRBD1 covers 9 bases. V dropped 0 bases and J dropped 3; count of bases not matched to a gene: 8. The CDR3 is 17 amino acids. Germline V lookup: CDR1 SGHTA, CDR2 FQGNSA. CDR3: CASSLAGTGIGHTEAFF. The CDR3 DNA reads TGTGCCAGCAGCTTAGCCGGGACAGGGATCGGGCACACTGAAGCTTTCTTT.

V usage is TRBV10-3 and J usage is TRBJ2-1; 8 bases are a match to TRBD1. The J call may be mistaken, given a closer DNA end match to TRBJ2-7. This CDR3 region has 16 residues. The germline V gene encodes CDR1 ENHRY and CDR2 SYGVKD. CDR3 nucleotide sequence: TGTGCCATCAGAAAAGCCGGGACAGGTCACTACAATGAGCAGTACTTC. Its translation: CAIRKAGTGHYNEQYF.

This clonotype came up a few times. The chain has TRBV20-1 and TRBJ2-2, with D perhaps being TRBD1 or TRBD2 (5 bases each). Between the trimmed V and J ends, which lost 1 base and 4 bases, there was a span of 10 bases. Per germline, CDR1 DFQATT and CDR2 SNEGSKA (reference sequence). The CDR3 totals 14 residues. CDR3 residues: CSARGGVGTGELFF. DNA for the CDR3: TGCAGTGCTAGAGGAGGGGTGGGCACCGGGGAGCTGTTTTTT.

The chain has TRBV7-8 and TRBJ1-1; TRBD1 matches at 10 bases. With V trimmed by 4 bases and J by 3 bases, 11 bases remained unmatched. Germline V gives CDR1 SGHVS, CDR2 FQNEAQ. The CDR3 contains 17 residues. CDR3 residues: CASSWTGGEFTDTEAFF. CDR3 DNA sequence: TGTGCCAGCAGCTGGACAGGGGGTGAATTTACGGACACTGAAGCTTTCTTT.

This clonotype was counted between two and nine times. This chain uses TRBV12-3 or TRBV12-4 with TRBJ1-4; D may be TRBD1 (5 bases). The CDR3 is made up of 14 amino acids. The germline V and J ends were trimmed by 8 bases and 8 bases, with 18 bases remaining between them. The CDR3 bases are TGTGCCAGCTGTGCGCGACAGACTGGGGAAAAACTGTTTTTT. Encoded protein: CASCARQTGEKLFF.

The chain couples TRBV7-9 to TRBJ2-2; possibly TRBD2 for D (6 bases). Trimming stripped 5 bases from V and 3 bases from J, with 13 bases between. Germline V gene sequence: CDR1 SEHNR, CDR2 FQNEAQ (reference sequence). This CDR3 is built from 15 residues. The CDR3 here is CASSESGSYTGELFF. CDR3 nucleotide sequence: TGTGCCAGCAGCGAATCCGGGAGCTACACCGGGGAGCTGTTTTTT.

V and J are TRBV6-5 and TRBJ2-5; TRBD2 aligns across 7 bases. The CDR3 covers 15 residues. V lost 2 bases to trimming and J lost 0 bases; unmatched junction nucleotides: 3. CDR1 and CDR2 (germline): MNHEY, SVGAGI. The CDR3 DNA sequence: TGTGCCAGCAGTTACGTGCGGGAGCACCAAGAGACCCAGTACTTC. It is translated as CASSYVREHQETQYF.